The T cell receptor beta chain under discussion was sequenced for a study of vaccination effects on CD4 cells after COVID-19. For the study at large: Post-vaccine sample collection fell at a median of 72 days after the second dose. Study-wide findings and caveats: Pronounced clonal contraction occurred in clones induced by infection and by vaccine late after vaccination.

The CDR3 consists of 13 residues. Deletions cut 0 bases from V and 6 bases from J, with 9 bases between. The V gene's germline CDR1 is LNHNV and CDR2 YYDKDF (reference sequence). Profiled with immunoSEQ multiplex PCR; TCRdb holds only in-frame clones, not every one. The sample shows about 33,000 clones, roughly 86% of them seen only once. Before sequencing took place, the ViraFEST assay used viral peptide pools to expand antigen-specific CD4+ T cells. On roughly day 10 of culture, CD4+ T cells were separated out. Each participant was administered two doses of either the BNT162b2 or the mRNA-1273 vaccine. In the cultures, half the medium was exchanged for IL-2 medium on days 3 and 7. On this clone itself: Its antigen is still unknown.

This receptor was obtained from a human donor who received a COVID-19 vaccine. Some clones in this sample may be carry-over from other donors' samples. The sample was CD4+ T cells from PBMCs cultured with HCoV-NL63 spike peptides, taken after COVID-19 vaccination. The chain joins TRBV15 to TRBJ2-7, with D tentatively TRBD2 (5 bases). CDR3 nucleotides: TGTGCCACCAGCAGAGATCCGGGAACCGAGCAGTACGTC. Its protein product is CATSRDPGTEQYV.